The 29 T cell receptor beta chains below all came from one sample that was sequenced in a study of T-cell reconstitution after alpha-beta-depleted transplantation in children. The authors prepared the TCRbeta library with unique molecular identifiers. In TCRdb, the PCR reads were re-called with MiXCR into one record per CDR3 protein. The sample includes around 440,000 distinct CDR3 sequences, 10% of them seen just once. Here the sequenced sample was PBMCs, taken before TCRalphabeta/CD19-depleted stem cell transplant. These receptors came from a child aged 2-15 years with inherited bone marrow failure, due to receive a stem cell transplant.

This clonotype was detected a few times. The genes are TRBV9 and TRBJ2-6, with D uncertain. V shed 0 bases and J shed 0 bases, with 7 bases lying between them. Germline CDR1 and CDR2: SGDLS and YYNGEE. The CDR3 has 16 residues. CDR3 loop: CASSVDTVSGANVLTF. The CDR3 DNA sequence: TGTGCCAGCAGCGTAGATACAGTCTCTGGGGCCAACGTCCTGACTTTC.

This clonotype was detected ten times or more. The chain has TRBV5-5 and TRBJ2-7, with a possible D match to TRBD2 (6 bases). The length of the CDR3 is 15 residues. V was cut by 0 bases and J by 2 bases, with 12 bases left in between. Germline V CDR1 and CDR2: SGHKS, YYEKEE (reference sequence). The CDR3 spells CASSLASSDPYEQYF. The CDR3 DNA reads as TGTGCCAGCAGCTTGGCGTCTAGCGACCCCTACGAGCAGTACTTC. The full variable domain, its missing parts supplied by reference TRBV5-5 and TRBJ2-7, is DAGVTQSPTHLIKTRGQQVTLRCSPISGHKSVSWYQQVLGQGPQFIFQYYEKEERGRGNFPDRFSARQFPNYSSELNVNALLLGDSALYLCASSLASSDPYEQYFGPGTRLTVT.

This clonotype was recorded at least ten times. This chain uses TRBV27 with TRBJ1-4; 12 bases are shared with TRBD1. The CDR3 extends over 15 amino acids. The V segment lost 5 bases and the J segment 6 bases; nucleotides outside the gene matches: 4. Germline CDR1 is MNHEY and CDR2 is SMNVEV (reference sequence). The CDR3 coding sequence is TGTGCCAGCAGTGCCGGGACAGGGGGCGATGAAAAACTGTTTTTT. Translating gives CASSAGTGGDEKLFF.

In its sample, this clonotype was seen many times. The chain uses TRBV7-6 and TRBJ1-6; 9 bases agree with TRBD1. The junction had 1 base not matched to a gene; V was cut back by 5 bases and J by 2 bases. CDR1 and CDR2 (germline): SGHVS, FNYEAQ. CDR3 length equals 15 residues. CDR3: CASSTGGPYNSPLHF. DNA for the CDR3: TGTGCCAGCAGCACAGGGGGCCCCTATAATTCACCCCTCCACTTT.

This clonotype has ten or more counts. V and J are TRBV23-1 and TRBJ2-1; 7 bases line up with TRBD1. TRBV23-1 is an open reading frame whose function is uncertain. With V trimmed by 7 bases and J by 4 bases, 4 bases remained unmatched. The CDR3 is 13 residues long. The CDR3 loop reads CASIGTAYNEQFF. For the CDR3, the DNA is TGCGCCAGCATAGGGACAGCTTACAATGAGCAGTTCTTC.

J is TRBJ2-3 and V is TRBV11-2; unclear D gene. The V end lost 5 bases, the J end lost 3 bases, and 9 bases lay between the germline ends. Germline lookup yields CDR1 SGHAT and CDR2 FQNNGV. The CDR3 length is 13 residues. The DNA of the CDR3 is TGTGCCAGCAGCCGCTATAGTACAGATACGCAGTATTTT. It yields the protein CASSRYSTDTQYF.

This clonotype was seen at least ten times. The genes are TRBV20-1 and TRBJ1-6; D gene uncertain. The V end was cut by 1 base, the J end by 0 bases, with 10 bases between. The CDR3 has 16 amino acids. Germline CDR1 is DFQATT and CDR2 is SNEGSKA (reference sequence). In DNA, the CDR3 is TGCAGTGCTAGAGGGTGGGCTAGCTCCTATAATTCACCCCTCCACTTT. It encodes CSARGWASSYNSPLHF.

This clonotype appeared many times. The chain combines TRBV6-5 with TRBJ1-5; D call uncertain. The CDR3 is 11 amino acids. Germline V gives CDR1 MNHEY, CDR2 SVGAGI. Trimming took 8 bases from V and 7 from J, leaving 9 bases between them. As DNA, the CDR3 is TGTGCCAGCCCGACGTCCCAGCCCCAGCATTTT. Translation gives CASPTSQPQHF.

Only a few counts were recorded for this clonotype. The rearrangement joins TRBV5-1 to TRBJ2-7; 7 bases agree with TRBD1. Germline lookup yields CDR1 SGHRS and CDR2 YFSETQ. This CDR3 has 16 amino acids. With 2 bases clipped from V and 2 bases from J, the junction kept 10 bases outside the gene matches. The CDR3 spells CASSFWDSGNAYEQYF. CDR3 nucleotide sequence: TGCGCCAGCAGCTTTTGGGACAGCGGTAATGCCTACGAGCAGTACTTC.

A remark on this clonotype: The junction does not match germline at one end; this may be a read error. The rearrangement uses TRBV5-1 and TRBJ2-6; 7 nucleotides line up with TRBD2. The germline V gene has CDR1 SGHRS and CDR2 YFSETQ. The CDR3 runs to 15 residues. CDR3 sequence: CASSPGGTGDNVLTF. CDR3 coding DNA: TGCGCCAGCAGCCCGGGGGGAACTGGGGACAACGTCCTGACTTTC.

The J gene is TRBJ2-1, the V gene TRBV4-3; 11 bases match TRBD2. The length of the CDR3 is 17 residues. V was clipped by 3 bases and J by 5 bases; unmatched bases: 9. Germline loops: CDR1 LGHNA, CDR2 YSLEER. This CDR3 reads CASSQDPLAGGHNEQFF. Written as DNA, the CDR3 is TGCGCCAGCAGCCAGGACCCCCTAGCGGGAGGCCACAATGAGCAGTTCTTC.

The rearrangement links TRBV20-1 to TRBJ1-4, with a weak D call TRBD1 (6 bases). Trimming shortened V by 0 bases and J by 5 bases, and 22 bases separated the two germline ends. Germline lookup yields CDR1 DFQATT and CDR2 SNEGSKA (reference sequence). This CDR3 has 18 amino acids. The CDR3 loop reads CSARDEVETKGGNEKLFF. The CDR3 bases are TGCAGTGCTAGAGACGAAGTGGAGACCAAGGGGGGCAATGAAAAACTGTTTTTT.

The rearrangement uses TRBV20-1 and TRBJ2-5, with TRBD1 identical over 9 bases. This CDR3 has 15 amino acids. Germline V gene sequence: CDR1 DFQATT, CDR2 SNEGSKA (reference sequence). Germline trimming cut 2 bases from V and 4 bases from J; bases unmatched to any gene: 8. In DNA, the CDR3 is TGCAGTGCTAGAATCCTCGGACAGGGGTCAGAGACCCAGTACTTC. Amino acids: CSARILGQGSETQYF.

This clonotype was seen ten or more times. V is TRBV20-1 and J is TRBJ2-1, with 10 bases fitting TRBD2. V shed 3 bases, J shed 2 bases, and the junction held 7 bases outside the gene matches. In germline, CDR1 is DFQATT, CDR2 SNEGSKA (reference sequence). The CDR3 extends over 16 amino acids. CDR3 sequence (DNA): TGCAGTGCTAGGAGCGGGAGGGCCGGGGCCTACAATGAGCAGTTCTTC. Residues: CSARSGRAGAYNEQFF.

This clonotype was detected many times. CDR3 nucleotides: TGTGCCAGCAGTCCTCCGGAGGGCTTCTCCTACGAGCAGTACTTC. Encoded protein: CASSPPEGFSYEQYF. The rearrangement joins TRBV28 to TRBJ2-7; D is possibly TRBD2 (6 bases). Trimming left V 5 bases short and J 0 bases short, with 14 bases between. Germline-derived CDR1 and CDR2 are MDHEN and SYDVKM. The CDR3 is 15 residues long.

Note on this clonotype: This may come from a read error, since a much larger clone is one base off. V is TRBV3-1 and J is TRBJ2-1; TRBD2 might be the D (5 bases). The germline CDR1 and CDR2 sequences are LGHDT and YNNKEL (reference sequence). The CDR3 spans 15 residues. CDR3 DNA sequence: TGTGCCAGCAGCCAAGGACTACCTTCCTACCATGAGCAGTTCTTC. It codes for CASSQGLPSYHEQFF.

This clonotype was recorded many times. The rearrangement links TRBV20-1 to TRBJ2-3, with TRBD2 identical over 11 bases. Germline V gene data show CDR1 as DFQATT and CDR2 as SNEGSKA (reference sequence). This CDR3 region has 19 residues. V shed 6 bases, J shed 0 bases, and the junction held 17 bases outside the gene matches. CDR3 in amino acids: CSAPPPSGTSGASTDTQYF. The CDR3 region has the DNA TGCAGTGCCCCCCCTCCCTCCGGGACTAGCGGAGCTAGCACAGATACGCAGTATTTT.

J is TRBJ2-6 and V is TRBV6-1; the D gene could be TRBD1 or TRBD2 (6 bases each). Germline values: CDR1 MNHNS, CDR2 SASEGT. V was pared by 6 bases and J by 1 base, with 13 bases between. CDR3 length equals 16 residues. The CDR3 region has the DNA TGTGCCAGCAGAGTGGGGGCGGGGTCTGGGGCCAACGTCCTGACTTTC. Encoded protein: CASRVGAGSGANVLTF.

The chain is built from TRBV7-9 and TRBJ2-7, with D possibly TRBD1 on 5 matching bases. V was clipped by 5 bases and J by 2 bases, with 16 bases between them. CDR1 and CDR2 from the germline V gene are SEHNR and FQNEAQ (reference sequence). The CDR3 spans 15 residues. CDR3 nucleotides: TGTGCCAGCAGCCTATCTCAGGGCACCGCCTACGAGCAGTACTTC. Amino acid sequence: CASSLSQGTAYEQYF.

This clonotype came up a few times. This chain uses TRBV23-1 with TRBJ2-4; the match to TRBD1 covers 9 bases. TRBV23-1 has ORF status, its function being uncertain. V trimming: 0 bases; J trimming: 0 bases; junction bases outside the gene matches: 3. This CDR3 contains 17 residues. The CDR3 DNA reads TGCGCCAGCAGTCAATCCGGACAGGGGCTAGCCAAAAACATTCAGTACTTC. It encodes CASSQSGQGLAKNIQYF.

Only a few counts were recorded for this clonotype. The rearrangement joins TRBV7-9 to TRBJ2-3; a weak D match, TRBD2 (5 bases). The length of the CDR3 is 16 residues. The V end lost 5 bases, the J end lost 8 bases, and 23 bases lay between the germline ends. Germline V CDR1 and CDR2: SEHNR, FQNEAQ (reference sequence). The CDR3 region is CASSERRFISEGTQYF. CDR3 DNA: TGTGCCAGCAGCGAAAGAAGGTTCATCTCCGAGGGTACGCAGTATTTT.

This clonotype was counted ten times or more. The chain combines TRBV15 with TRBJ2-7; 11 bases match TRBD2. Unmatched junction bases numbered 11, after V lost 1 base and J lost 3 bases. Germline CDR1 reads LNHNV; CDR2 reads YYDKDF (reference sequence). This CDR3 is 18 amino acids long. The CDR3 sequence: CATSRGITRLAGGYEQYF. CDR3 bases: TGTGCCACCAGCAGAGGGATAACCCGGCTAGCGGGAGGCTACGAGCAGTACTTC.

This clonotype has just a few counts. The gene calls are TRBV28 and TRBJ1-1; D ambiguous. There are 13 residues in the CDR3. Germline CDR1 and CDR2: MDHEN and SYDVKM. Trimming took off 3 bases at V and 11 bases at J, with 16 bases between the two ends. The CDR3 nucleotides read TGTGCCAGCAGTTTCCCCCCCAGCGAGAGGGCTTTCTTT. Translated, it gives CASSFPPSERAFF.

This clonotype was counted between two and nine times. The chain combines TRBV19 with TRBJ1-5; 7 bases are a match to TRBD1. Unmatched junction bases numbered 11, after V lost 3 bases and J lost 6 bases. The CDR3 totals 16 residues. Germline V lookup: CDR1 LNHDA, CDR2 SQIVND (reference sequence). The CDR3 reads CASSIIPDRFGQPQHF. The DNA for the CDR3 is TGTGCCAGTAGTATTATCCCGGACAGGTTTGGTCAGCCCCAGCATTTT.

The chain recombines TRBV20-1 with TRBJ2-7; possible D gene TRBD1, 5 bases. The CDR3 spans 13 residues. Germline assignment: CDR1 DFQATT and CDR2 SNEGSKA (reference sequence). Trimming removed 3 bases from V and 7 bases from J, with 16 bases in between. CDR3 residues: CSARQGRAGEQYF. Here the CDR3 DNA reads TGCAGTGCTAGGCAGGGAAGGGCCGGAGAGCAGTACTTC.

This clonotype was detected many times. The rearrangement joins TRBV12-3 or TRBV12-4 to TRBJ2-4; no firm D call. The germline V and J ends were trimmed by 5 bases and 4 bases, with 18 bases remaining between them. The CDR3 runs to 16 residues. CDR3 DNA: TGTGCCAGCAGTCTTCTCCCCCTGGACCCGAAAAACATTCAGTACTTC. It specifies CASSLLPLDPKNIQYF.

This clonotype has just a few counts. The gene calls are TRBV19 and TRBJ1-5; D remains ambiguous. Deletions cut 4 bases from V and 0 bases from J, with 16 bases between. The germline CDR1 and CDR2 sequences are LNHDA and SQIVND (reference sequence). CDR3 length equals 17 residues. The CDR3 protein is CASSNRIGRNSNQPQHF. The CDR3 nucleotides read TGTGCCAGTAGTAATCGTATAGGACGGAATAGCAATCAGCCCCAGCATTTT.

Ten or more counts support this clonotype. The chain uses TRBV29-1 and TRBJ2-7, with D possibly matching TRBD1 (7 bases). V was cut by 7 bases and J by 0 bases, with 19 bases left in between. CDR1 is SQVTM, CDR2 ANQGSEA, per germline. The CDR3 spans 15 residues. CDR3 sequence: CSARSWRDSSYEQYF. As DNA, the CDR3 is TGCAGCGCTAGGTCCTGGCGGGACAGCTCCTACGAGCAGTACTTC.

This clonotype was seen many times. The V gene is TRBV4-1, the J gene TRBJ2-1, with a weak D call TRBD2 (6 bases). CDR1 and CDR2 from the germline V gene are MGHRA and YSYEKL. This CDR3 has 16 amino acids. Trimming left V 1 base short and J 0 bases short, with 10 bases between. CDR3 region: CASSQGVGGSYNEQFF. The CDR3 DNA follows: TGCGCCAGCAGCCAAGGTGTGGGGGGCTCCTACAATGAGCAGTTCTTC.